These 23 T cell receptor beta chains came from one sample sequenced in a study of regulatory T cells in long-lasting Graves disease (dated by TCRdb to about 2021). The sample's time point label is to be understood as: newly diagnosed GD, antithyroid drugs for less than 3 months. For both TCR sequencing and RNA sequencing, RNA was extracted from PBMCs using TRIzol. Libraries were prepared through multiplex PCR. Instrument used: Illumina HiSeq 4000. iRepertoire HTBI primers and Arm-PCR amplification of CDR3 regions were used to construct TCR beta libraries. TCRdb cleaned the public reads at Q25 with fastp, built clones with MiXCR and kept in-frame beta chains. CDR3 protein duplicates are merged, each entry listing the most common genes and DNA. The sample table holds approximately 250,000 distinct CDR3 sequences, of which about a sixth were seen once. 22% of the sample is taken by the ten largest. The sample was peripheral blood mononuclear cells (PBMCs), taken at new diagnosis, from a patient treated with antithyroid drugs. The source is a female donor with Graves disease.

The V and J genes are TRBV25-1 and TRBJ2-1; 8 nucleotides align to TRBD2. The germline CDR1 and CDR2 sequences are MGHDK and SYGVNS. This CDR3 has 14 residues. In DNA, the CDR3 is TGTGCTTCTGGGCTAGCGGGTCCCTACAATGAGCAGTTCTTC. This translates into CASGLAGPYNEQFF.

A word on this clonotype: One base separates it from a far larger clone, so it is likely a read error. The chain uses TRBV10-3 and TRBJ2-7, with D possibly being TRBD2 (6 bases). The CDR3 length is 16 residues. V was pared by 3 bases and J by 7 bases, with 22 bases between. Germline-derived CDR1 and CDR2 are ENHRY and SYGVKD. Here the CDR3 reads CAISDSVERLVGEQYF. CDR3 nucleotides: TGTGCCATCAGTGATTCGGTAGAAAGACTAGTGGGTGAGCAGTACTTC.

The chain carries TRBV12-3 or TRBV12-4 and TRBJ2-2; TRBD1 aligns across 9 bases. The CDR3 consists of 16 residues. The ends lost 8 bases at V and 4 bases at J; junction bases unmatched: 11. CDR3 nucleotide sequence: TGTGCCAGCCGACCTTCCGGGACAGGGTTCACCGGGGAGCTGTTTTTT. Translated: CASRPSGTGFTGELFF.

This clonotype was seen many times. The chain couples TRBV2 to TRBJ2-7; tentatively, D is TRBD2 (6 bases). The CDR3 sequence is 14 residues long. CDR1 is SNHLY, CDR2 FYNNEI, per germline. The ends were cut back, 3 bases at V and 1 base at J, with 10 bases in the middle. CDR3 nucleotides: TGTGCCAGCAGTGAGGAGCGGGTTTCCTACGAGCAGTACTTC. Encoded protein: CASSEERVSYEQYF.

The chain carries TRBV20-1 and TRBJ2-4; a possible D gene is TRBD1 (5 bases). With 1 base removed from V and 4 bases from J, the gap between germline ends came to 14 bases. Germline V gene data show CDR1 as DFQATT and CDR2 as SNEGSKA (reference sequence). CDR3 length: 15 amino acids. The CDR3 here is CSARVGAGGKNIQYF. In DNA, the CDR3 is TGCAGTGCTAGAGTAGGGGCAGGCGGAAAAAACATTCAGTACTTC.

This clonotype was seen a few times. A much larger clone differs from this one at a single base, so this may be a read error. The chain recombines TRBV12-3 or TRBV12-4 with TRBJ1-1; no clear D. The CDR3 has 14 residues. This CDR3 reads CAGSSGFKGTEAFF. In DNA form, the CDR3 reads TGTGCCGGCAGTTCGGGGTTTAAAGGAACTGAAGCTTTCTTT.

This clonotype was counted only a few times. V usage is TRBV4-2 and J usage is TRBJ2-7; TRBD2 matches at 13 bases. CDR3 length equals 17 residues. Germline V gene sequence: CDR1 LGHNA, CDR2 YNFKEQ. The trim removed 4 bases at V and 3 bases at J, leaving 9 bases unmatched. The CDR3 protein is CASSPSTGLAGDYEQYF. In nucleotides, the CDR3 is TGTGCCAGCAGCCCAAGTACTGGACTAGCGGGAGACTACGAGCAGTACTTC.

This clonotype has a count of ten or more. This rearrangement joins TRBV30 to TRBJ2-5; D remains ambiguous. Germline V CDR1 and CDR2: GTSNPN, SVGIG (reference sequence). This CDR3 has 14 amino acids. The ends were cut back, 1 base at V and 2 bases at J, with 11 bases in the middle. DNA for the CDR3: TGTGCCTGGAGTGGAGATTTTTCTCAAGAGACCCAGTACTTC. Its protein is CAWSGDFSQETQYF.

The sample holds a few counts of this clonotype. The chain has TRBV5-1 and TRBJ1-4; D uncertain. The CDR3 is 16 amino acids. Between the trimmed V and J ends, which lost 3 bases and 2 bases, there was a span of 14 bases. The germline V gene has CDR1 SGHRS and CDR2 YFSETQ. The CDR3 here is CASSSRSLGTNEKLFF. The CDR3 nucleotides read TGCGCCAGCAGCTCGCGATCCTTAGGGACTAATGAAAAACTGTTTTTT.

The table lists this clonotype with many counts. This may arise from a read error, as a much more abundant clone is one base away. The CDR3 DNA sequence: TGTGCCAGCAGAACAGACCTCCAAGAGACCCGGTACTTC. Its protein product is CASRTDLQETRYF. The chain uses TRBV2 and TRBJ2-5; D gene unclear. The CDR3 covers 13 residues. The germline V gene encodes CDR1 SNHLY and CDR2 FYNNEI.

The table lists this clonotype with many counts. The chain has TRBV20-1 and TRBJ2-3, with TRBD2 matching over 9 bases. CDR3 length equals 12 residues. Trimming took 3 bases from V and 10 from J; bases not matched to a gene: 5. The V gene's germline CDR1 is DFQATT and CDR2 SNEGSKA (reference sequence). The CDR3 DNA follows: TGCAGTGCTAGGCGGGAGGGCCTCCCGCAGTATTTT. It translates to CSARREGLPQYF.

This clonotype has a count of ten or more. The chain uses TRBV20-1 and TRBJ1-6; weak D call: TRBD1 (6 bases). The germline V and J ends were trimmed by 3 bases and 3 bases, with 12 bases remaining between them. Looked up from germline, CDR1 is DFQATT and CDR2 is SNEGSKA (reference sequence). CDR3 size: 15 residues. The CDR3 region has the DNA TGCAGTGCTAGGGGGGCGGAATTCTATAATTCACCCCTCCACTTT. It specifies CSARGAEFYNSPLHF.

This clonotype has a count of ten or more. The chain couples TRBV6-5 to TRBJ2-2; 7 bases align to TRBD1. The CDR3 contains 15 residues. CDR1 and CDR2 (germline): MNHEY, SVGAGI. V shed 3 bases, J shed 6 bases, and the junction held 7 bases outside the gene matches. CDR3 loop: CASSYYPTGSGELFF. CDR3 DNA: TGTGCCAGCAGTTATTACCCGACAGGGTCCGGGGAGCTGTTTTTT.

This clonotype was seen at least ten times. The chain carries TRBV12-3 or TRBV12-4 and TRBJ1-1, with D possibly matching TRBD1 (6 bases). This CDR3 is built from 14 residues. V was shortened by 1 base and J by 1 base, with 7 bases between the two germline ends. The DNA of the CDR3 is TGTGCCAGCAGTTTAGTGGACAGGAACACTGAAGCTTTCTTT. It yields the protein CASSLVDRNTEAFF.

This clonotype was counted many times. The rearrangement uses TRBV30 and TRBJ2-7; the D gene is possibly TRBD1 (6 bases). Trimming removed 7 bases from V and 0 bases from J, with 10 bases in between. The CDR3 contains 12 residues. Germline assignment: CDR1 GTSNPN and CDR2 SVGIG (reference sequence). CDR3 loop: CASDSFSYEQYF. The CDR3 DNA follows: TGTGCCTCGGACAGCTTCTCCTACGAGCAGTACTTC. The whole variable domain, filled in from reference TRBV30 and TRBJ2-7, reads SQTIHQWPATLVQPVGSPLSLECTVEGTSNPNLYWYRQAAGRGLQLLFYSVGIGQISSEVPQNLSASRPQDRQFILSSKKLLLSDSGFYLCASDSFSYEQYFGPGTRLTVT.

This clonotype was counted ten times or more. This rearrangement joins TRBV7-9 to TRBJ2-7, with TRBD2 identical over 8 bases. V lost 4 bases, J lost 2 bases, and 7 bases stayed unmatched. CDR3 size: 15 residues. Germline CDR1 reads SEHNR; CDR2 reads FQNEAQ (reference sequence). In nucleotides, the CDR3 is TGTGCCAGCAGCTCCTGGACTAGCAGGACCTACGAGCAGTACTTC. Residues: CASSSWTSRTYEQYF.

The table lists this clonotype with many counts. The chain carries TRBV24-1 and TRBJ2-7; D tentatively reads TRBD1 or TRBD2 (5 bases each). The CDR3 spans 13 residues. CDR1 is KGHDR, CDR2 SFDVKD, per germline. The ends were cut back, 9 bases at V and 0 bases at J, with 11 bases in the middle. In DNA, the CDR3 is TGTGCCACCGGGGACGGCAGCTCCTACGAGCAGTACTTC. It specifies CATGDGSSYEQYF.

This CDR3 is CASSQRPPPLAGEGETQYF. CDR3 in DNA: TGCGCCAGCAGCCAGCGCCCACCCCCTTTAGCGGGAGAGGGAGAGACCCAGTACTTC. This chain uses TRBV4-1 with TRBJ2-5, with 9 bases that match TRBD2. Germline loops: CDR1 MGHRA, CDR2 YSYEKL. This CDR3 contains 19 residues. V shed 3 bases, J shed 4 bases, and the junction held 18 bases outside the gene matches.

Many counts were recorded for this clonotype. As DNA, the CDR3 is TGTGCCAGCATGCGGGAGTCCGATGAAAAACTGTTTTTT. Protein sequence: CASMRESDEKLFF. The chain employs TRBV2 and TRBJ1-4; D is unresolved. V dropped 7 bases and J dropped 6 bases, with 12 bases sitting between them. Germline CDR1 SNHLY, CDR2 FYNNEI. The CDR3 has 13 amino acids.

This clonotype was counted ten times or more. V and J are TRBV28 and TRBJ2-7, with 7 nucleotides matching TRBD1. V lost 2 bases and J lost 3; bases outside the gene matches: 4. Germline V lookup: CDR1 MDHEN, CDR2 SYDVKM. The CDR3 consists of 14 residues. The CDR3 nucleotides read TGTGCCAGCAGTTTAAACAGGGGCCTCTACGAGCAGTACTTC. This gives the protein CASSLNRGLYEQYF.

This clonotype was observed many times. CDR3 DNA: TGTGCTAGTGCTGTGGTACCATCCCGAGACAGGGACTCCTACGAGCAGTACTTC. This sequence encodes CASAVVPSRDRDSYEQYF. The chain couples TRBV12-5 to TRBJ2-7; 7 nucleotides match TRBD1. Trimming at V came to 7 bases and at J to 0 bases, leaving 18 bases not matched to a gene. The CDR3 is made up of 18 amino acids. CDR1 and CDR2 from the germline V gene are LGHNT and FRNRAP.

V is TRBV9 and J is TRBJ1-1, with D perhaps TRBD1 (6 bases). CDR1 and CDR2 (germline): SGDLS, YYNGEE. The CDR3 sequence is 16 residues long. Deletions cut 4 bases from V and 3 bases from J, with 19 bases between. The CDR3 reads CASSPWGGRGDTEAFF. The CDR3 bases are TGTGCCAGCAGCCCATGGGGGGGGCGTGGGGACACTGAAGCTTTCTTT.

This clonotype has ten or more counts. The CDR3 spells CASSHRGRTSGEAEETQYF. CDR3 DNA sequence: TGTGCCAGCAGCCATCGGGGTCGGACTAGCGGAGAAGCCGAAGAGACCCAGTACTTC. The chain couples TRBV14 to TRBJ2-5; TRBD2 matches 10 bases. V shed 3 bases, J shed 3 bases, and the junction held 16 bases outside the gene matches. The CDR3 is 19 residues long. CDR1 is SGHDN and CDR2 is FVKESK in the germline V gene.